Listed below are T cell receptor beta chains from one sample, sequenced in a study of blood T cell repertoires in COVID-19. Using immunoSEQ multiplex PCR, the repertoire was profiled, and TCRdb retains in-frame clones only, with some absent. The sample lists fewer than 500,000 clones; about 85% were seen once. The sequenced sample consisted of PBMCs or T cells enriched from blood (not recorded which). The source is a woman between 18 and 29 years old who had recovered from COVID-19. The conserved cysteine and the conserved F or W are not part of the CDR3 here. Size tells how often a clone was seen (once, few, many) or the class of an expanded clone, and some rows leave it out.

v_call	clone_size	cdr3_length	cdr3_aa
TRBV28	-	11	ASSSGGQETQY
TRBV7-2	-	13	ASSLGQGGGYGYT
TRBV11-3	few	18	ASSLEKMGLAGGLTGELF
TRBV5-1	-	12	ASSLWQNNSPLH
TRBV4-1	-	14	ASSQPLSSGANVLT
TRBV21-1	once	16	ASSKRCGRQDPGFPQH
TRBV4-1	-	14	ASSHPTGANNSPLH
TRBV4-1	few	12	ASSPSLTVVMAF
TRBV5-4	-	11	ASSFSGTFEAF
TRBV5-5	-	15	ASSLEFPVLSGNTIY
TRBV30	-	9	AWTTGGTQY
TRBV10-2	-	12	ASSEGARNYGYT
TRBV7-9	-	10	ASSQSRNEQF
TRBV6-5	-	13	ASSPSLESGNTIY
TRBV7-9	-	10	ASSLPNSPLH
TRBV19	-	11	ASGDREAYGYT
TRBV27	-	14	ASSFGSGGTNEKLF
TRBV5-5	-	11	ASSFQVIGELF
TRBV7-3	-	11	ASSSGREETQY
TRBV11-3	-	12	ASSSGTVQETQY
TRBV5-4	-	13	ASSLAGGPQDTQY
TRBV5-1	-	13	ASSLDRGLDEKLF
TRBV3-1/TRBV3-2	-	13	ASSQEGTTIDEQF
TRBV5-1	-	12	ASSDSSYNSPLH
TRBV7-5	-	12	ARIRSSYNSPLH
TRBV7-2	-	12	ASSFSRDIFSLV
TRBV28	-	12	ASSRDRFNQPQH
TRBV2	-	13	ASLAGGRVGETQY
TRBV28	few	12	ASTSPGTEEKLF